This paragraph reports one T cell receptor (beta chain). This clonotype was picked up many times. Its antigen specificity is not known. No base qualities exist here, and no much larger clone lies one base off it. These data belong to a study of regulatory T cells in long-lasting Graves disease (dated by TCRdb to the early 2020s). Describing the broader study: To count as having persistent Graves' disease, a patient had to have received antithyroid drug treatment for over 5 years with TSH receptor autoantibodies remaining persistently positive. The study was conducted in China and was registered as a clinical trial. Persistent Graves' disease patients in the clinical cohort had taken antithyroid drugs for about 10.3 years on average. Persistent Graves' disease patients were compared with newly diagnosed Graves' disease patients by peripheral blood TCR sequencing and RNA sequencing. A total of some 35 samples underwent TCR sequencing: some 13 from persistent and about 20 from newly diagnosed Graves' disease patients. Study-wide conclusions, independent of this receptor: The authors acknowledged the small sample size as a limitation that may reduce accuracy. A larger number of public clonotypes was shared among persistent patients (approximately 2,600) than among newly diagnosed patients (around 970). TRBV28, TRBJ1-2 and TRBJ2-5 were preferentially used in persistent disease, while TRBV20-1 and TRBJ2-1 were favored in newly diagnosed disease. Lower TCR Shannon entropy and fewer highly expanded clones were observed in persistent Graves' disease patients than in newly diagnosed patients, which suggested clonal expansion. Only the TCR beta chain was sequenced and analyzed. Because the primary lesion, thyroid tissue, could not be accessed, the study looked at peripheral blood alone.

Libraries were made using multiplex PCR. Reads for this sample came from an Illumina HiSeq 4000. To build TCR beta libraries, CDR3 regions were amplified by Arm-PCR using iRepertoire HTBI primers. Before sequencing, the PCR products underwent gel purification. In the original analysis: Gene usage analysis of CDR3 amino acid clonotypes relied on the 62 TRBV and 14 TRBJ segments identified across samples. COPE and FqMerger were used to merge filtered high-quality paired reads into contigs. BLAST was used to align contigs to IMGT TRBV, TRBD and TRBJ reference genes, with CDR3 defined following IMGT. Highly expanded clones were defined as clonotypes with a frequency above 0.1%. Shannon entropy was used to measure repertoire diversity, and the Gini coefficient was used to measure V-J evenness. Clonotypes shared by more than one individual were considered public. TCRdb took the public reads, trimmed them with fastp at Q25, ran MiXCR for clone calling and kept in-frame beta chains. Identical CDR3 protein sequences are pooled into one entry, listed with their most common genes and DNA. The V and J calls were not made by the authors but by TCRdb's processing. The sample profile shows roughly 490,000 distinct CDR3 sequences; 22% of them were found once. In total, the top ten clones hold around 13% of the sample.

V was cut back by 0 bases and J by 4 bases, leaving a gap of 18 bases between them. CDR1 and CDR2 are drawn from the germline V gene: MNHEY, SVGEGT. Reading from cysteine to phenylalanine, the CDR3 counts 17 amino acids. The read is trimmed to its CDR3 DNA, 51 bases read in frame from base 1. Taken with the paper, the label for time point translates to: persistent/refractory GD, antithyroid drugs over 5 years with positive TRAb. For both TCR sequencing and RNA sequencing, RNA was extracted from PBMCs in TRIzol. The diagnosis of Graves' disease followed American Thyroid Association guidelines. The patients came from an endocrinology department in Xi'an, China. Each patient gave approximately 9 milliliters of peripheral blood, collected in an EDTA anticoagulant tube. Ficoll Paque Plus density gradient separation was used to isolate PBMCs, and no further T cell sorting was done. An Agilent 2100 Bioanalyzer and agarose gel were used to assess RNA quality, and a NanoDrop 2000 was used to measure RNA concentration.

This TCR derives from a female donor with Graves disease. In this chain, TRBV6-2 or TRBV6-3 is recombined with TRBJ1-2, with a weak D call of TRBD1 (6 bases match). This specimen was peripheral blood mononuclear cells (PBMCs), taken when the disease was refractory, from a patient treated with antithyroid drugs. The DNA is as follows: TGTGCCAGCAGTTACTCCGGCCAGGGGAAAGGTTTCTATGGCTACACCTTC. The encoded protein is CASSYSGQGKGFYGYTF.